This T cell receptor beta chain emerged from a study of T cell responses to AZD1222 COVID-19 vaccine. Study-wide points: Repertoire sampling happened only post peak T cell response. Regions 160-218 and 743-854 held dominance among vaccine-associated CD4 TCRs, which spanned spike. Spike-specific TCRs gained breadth and depth after people received two AZD1222 doses. Donors skewed white British and female; clonal diversity was possibly underestimated.

TCRdb's table, derived via immunoSEQ multiplex PCR, lists solely in-frame clones and lacks some. This table has about 110,000 clones, approximately 90% appearing once. The CDR3 runs to 15 residues. V was clipped by 2 bases and J by 3 bases, with 14 bases between them. Germline V lookup: CDR1 MNHEY, CDR2 SMNVEV (reference sequence). As regards this clone: Its antigen is undetermined.

The origin of this receptor is an adult in good health. This chain links TRBV27 with TRBJ2-7, with a weak D call TRBD1 (5 bases). The sequencing here drew on peripheral blood, taken on day 0 of MenACWY control vaccination. The chain's CDR3 is CASSLGAGRFYEQYF. The CDR3 region has the DNA TGTGCCAGCAGTTTAGGCGCAGGGCGATTCTACGAGCAGTACTTC.